One and the same sample provided the 28 T cell receptor beta chains below, sequenced in a study of post-analysis software for immune sequencing data. Points from the study as a whole: TRBV segments more frequent in patients than in controls numbered five and included TRBV5-6, TRBV5-1 and TRBV20-1.

Included in the TCR beta cDNA libraries were unique molecular identifiers. TCRdb used MiXCR to reprocess the PCR reads, holding one entry per CDR3 protein. The data show about 430,000 distinct CDR3 sequences, with about 39% seen just once and about 7.6% held by the top ten. Their antigens remain unidentified. Sequenced material: blood. Receptors were obtained from a girl aged 2 to 10 with multiple sclerosis.

The V and J genes are TRBV12-3 or TRBV12-4 and TRBJ2-7; no definite D call. The CDR3 is 13 amino acids. Trimming took off 0 bases at V and 7 bases at J, with 10 bases between the two ends. CDR3 amino acids: CASSLAGTKEQYF. The CDR3 DNA sequence: TGTGCCAGCAGTTTAGCAGGAACGAAAGAGCAGTACTTC.

V and J are TRBV12-3 or TRBV12-4 and TRBJ1-1; TRBD1 is a possible D gene (5 bases). This CDR3 region has 15 residues. V lost 5 bases and J lost 0, with 13 bases in between. The CDR3 sequence is CASSPRGRMNTEAFF. The CDR3 bases are TGTGCCAGCAGTCCAAGGGGAAGGATGAACACTGAAGCTTTCTTT.

This chain joins TRBV6-1 and TRBJ1-1; D is unresolved. V was cut by 4 bases and J by 2 bases, with 8 bases left in between. Germline V lookup: CDR1 MNHNS, CDR2 SASEGT. CDR3 length equals 13 residues. This CDR3 reads CASSVTLNTEAFF. The CDR3 region has the DNA TGTGCCAGCAGTGTGACACTTAACACTGAAGCTTTCTTT.

CDR3 sequence reads: CASSDGAGGYSTDTQYF. CDR3 DNA: TGTGCCAGCAGCGACGGCGCGGGAGGGTATAGCACAGATACGCAGTATTTT. The rearrangement links TRBV9 to TRBJ2-3, with 9 bases aligning to TRBD2. With 3 bases clipped from V and 0 bases from J, the junction kept 8 bases outside the gene matches. The CDR3 runs to 17 residues. CDR1 is SGDLS, CDR2 YYNGEE, per germline.

Remarks on this clonotype: A junction end diverges from the germline sequence, so it may reflect a read error. The V gene is TRBV4-3, the J gene TRBJ1-1, with a tentative D call TRBD1 (6 bases). This CDR3 contains 15 residues. Germline loops: CDR1 LGHNA, CDR2 YSLEER. The CDR3 bases are TGCGCCGGCAGCCAGGAGGGGGAGATGAACACTGAAGCTTTCTTT. Protein sequence: CAGSQEGEMNTEAFF.

This clonotype was seen only a few times. The chain links TRBV3-1 to TRBJ2-7; D not certain. In germline, CDR1 is LGHDT, CDR2 YNNKEL (reference sequence). There are 12 residues in the CDR3. V lost 0 bases, J lost 4 bases, and 4 bases lay in between. The CDR3 sequence is CASSQDWYEQYF. The CDR3 DNA reads TGTGCCAGCAGCCAAGATTGGTACGAGCAGTACTTC.

The chain employs TRBV18 and TRBJ2-1; D perhaps matches TRBD2 (6 bases). Germline CDR1 KGHSH, CDR2 LQKENI. Trimming took 2 bases from V and 7 from J, leaving 21 bases between them. The CDR3 totals 17 residues. CDR3 sequence (DNA): TGTGCCAGCTCACCAGGACCGGGGACTCCCAATGGGAATGAGCAGTTCTTC. Translating gives CASSPGPGTPNGNEQFF.

This chain connects TRBV4-3 to TRBJ1-2; D ambiguous. The CDR3 totals 16 residues. Trimming left V 4 bases short and J 2 bases short, with 17 bases between. The germline V gene has CDR1 LGHNA and CDR2 YSLEER. The CDR3 sequence: CASSLTRSRANYGYTF. The DNA of the CDR3 is TGCGCCAGCAGCCTCACTAGAAGCCGGGCCAACTATGGCTACACCTTC.

This clonotype has only a few counts. This chain joins TRBV3-1 and TRBJ1-4; D is undetermined. This CDR3 is built from 13 residues. The V gene lost 4 bases and the J gene lost 0 bases, with 3 bases spanning the gap. Germline V CDR1 and CDR2: LGHDT, YNNKEL (reference sequence). CDR3 DNA: TGTGCCAGCAGCCGCGCAACTAATGAAAAACTGTTTTTT. Protein: CASSRATNEKLFF.

In this sample, this clonotype turned up many times. The J gene is TRBJ1-4, the V gene TRBV25-1, with D possibly matching TRBD1 (6 bases). The CDR3 is made up of 17 amino acids. Between the trimmed V and J ends, which lost 3 bases and 10 bases, there was a span of 24 bases. Germline loops: CDR1 MGHDK, CDR2 SYGVNS. DNA for the CDR3: TGTGCCAGCAGTGATCCCCCATTGCGGGGGGCGCAGGGAAAACTGTTTTTT. It specifies CASSDPPLRGAQGKLFF.

The chain uses TRBV28 and TRBJ2-5; D unresolved. Germline-derived CDR1 and CDR2 are MDHEN and SYDVKM. The CDR3 spans 14 residues. V shed 7 bases and J shed 0 bases, with 12 bases lying between them. The CDR3 bases are TGTGCCAGCACCCCTCCGGGCAACCAAGAGACCCAGTACTTC. This translates into CASTPPGNQETQYF.

The J gene is TRBJ1-2, the V gene TRBV28; D is undetermined. The CDR3 is 15 amino acids. V was pared by 3 bases and J by 4 bases, with 15 bases between. Germline CDR1 MDHEN, CDR2 SYDVKM. CDR3 sequence reads: CASSFAAALGYGYTF. In nucleotides, the CDR3 is TGTGCCAGCAGTTTCGCGGCGGCCCTGGGCTATGGCTACACCTTC.

The rearrangement joins TRBV29-1 to TRBJ2-3; possible D gene TRBD1, 5 bases. Trimming pared 4 bases from V and 2 bases from J, leaving 19 bases between. CDR3 length: 16 amino acids. Germline CDR1 SQVTM, CDR2 ANQGSEA. CDR3: CSVGGQPNTPTDTQYF. The CDR3 bases are TGCAGCGTTGGAGGACAACCCAACACTCCCACAGATACGCAGTATTTT.

The sample holds a few counts of this clonotype. J is TRBJ2-7 and V is TRBV5-6; 8 bases match TRBD1. This CDR3 is built from 14 residues. The junction had 10 bases not matched to a gene; V was cut back by 6 bases and J by 5 bases. Looked up from germline, CDR1 is SGHDT and CDR2 is YYEEEE. The CDR3 nucleotides read TGTGCCAGCAACCAGGACAGGGAATACGACGAGCAGTACTTC. It translates to CASNQDREYDEQYF.

This clonotype was observed a few times. The rearrangement uses TRBV20-1 and TRBJ2-7, with unresolved D. This CDR3 is built from 12 residues. Trimming removed 3 bases from V and 2 bases from J, with 8 bases in between. CDR1 DFQATT and CDR2 SNEGSKA come from the germline V gene (reference sequence). CDR3 DNA: TGCAGTGCTAGGGTCGGACCCTACGAGCAGTACTTC. It yields the protein CSARVGPYEQYF.

V and J are TRBV7-2 and TRBJ2-7, with 8 bases that match TRBD1. Losses at the gene ends were 5 bases for V and 0 bases for J; bases not matched to a gene: 9. This CDR3 comprises 16 residues. Germline V CDR1 and CDR2: SGHTA, FQGNSA. The CDR3 spells CASSPDGTGNSYEQYF. CDR3 bases: TGTGCCAGCAGCCCCGACGGGACAGGCAACTCCTACGAGCAGTACTTC.

The chain is built from TRBV2 and TRBJ1-2; D is perhaps TRBD1 (6 bases). Germline V CDR1 and CDR2: SNHLY, FYNNEI. The CDR3 is 13 amino acids. Trimming left V 6 bases short and J 3 bases short, with 11 bases between. In DNA, the CDR3 is TGTGCCAGCAGCGCCGGGACACACTATGGCTACACCTTC. This encodes CASSAGTHYGYTF.

This clonotype has a single count. The V call is TRBV5-1, the J call TRBJ2-4, with 8 bases identical to TRBD2. This CDR3 has 20 residues. Losses at the gene ends were 0 bases for V and 5 bases for J; bases not matched to a gene: 19. The germline gives CDR1 SGHRS, CDR2 YFSETQ. CDR3 sequence reads: CASSLDLLRGGRRAQNIQYF. CDR3 in DNA: TGCGCCAGCAGCTTGGATTTACTGCGCGGCGGGAGGAGGGCCCAAAACATTCAGTACTTC.

This rearrangement joins TRBV29-1 to TRBJ2-5, with D possibly called TRBD1 or TRBD2 (6 bases each). The germline V and J ends were trimmed by 4 bases and 5 bases, with 20 bases remaining between them. There are 15 residues in the CDR3. Germline V gives CDR1 SQVTM, CDR2 ANQGSEA. This CDR3 is CSVGGQPGGRETQYF. The CDR3 coding sequence is TGCAGCGTTGGAGGACAGCCCGGGGGCAGGGAGACCCAGTACTTC.

CDR3 nucleotide sequence: TGTGCCAGCAGTTACTCTGACAGCCTCAAAGATCTTACAGATACGCAGTATTTT. This gives the protein CASSYSDSLKDLTDTQYF. The chain is built from TRBV6-5 and TRBJ2-3; a possible D gene is TRBD1 (5 bases). The V end lost 0 bases, the J end lost 3 bases, and 19 bases lay between the germline ends. CDR3 length: 18 residues. Germline CDR1 reads MNHEY; CDR2 reads SVGAGI.

The rearrangement joins TRBV9 to TRBJ2-7; 7 positions match TRBD2. The length of the CDR3 is 12 residues. Per the germline V gene, CDR1 is SGDLS and CDR2 is YYNGEE. Losses at the gene ends were 1 base for V and 6 bases for J; bases not matched to a gene: 1. The CDR3 bases are TGTGCCAGCAGCGTATGGGGGGGCGAGCAGTACTTC. Translated: CASSVWGGEQYF.

This clonotype was seen at least ten times. The V gene is TRBV5-1, the J gene TRBJ2-1; TRBD1 matches at 7 bases. Germline values: CDR1 SGHRS, CDR2 YFSETQ. The CDR3 is made up of 15 amino acids. V was clipped by 0 bases and J by 4 bases; unmatched bases: 4. CDR3 coding DNA: TGCGCCAGCAGCTTGGGGACAGGCACTTACAATGAGCAGTTCTTC. Its translation: CASSLGTGTYNEQFF.

This clonotype was recorded a few times. This sequence joins TRBV5-1 and TRBJ2-3; possible D gene TRBD2, 6 bases. V lost 0 bases, J lost 2 bases, and 22 bases lay in between. The CDR3 totals 19 residues. In germline, CDR1 is SGHRS, CDR2 YFSETQ. CDR3 bases: TGCGCCAGCAGCTTGGAACTATCGGCGGGACGGCCAGTCACAGATACGCAGTATTTT. Its translation: CASSLELSAGRPVTDTQYF. Combining the CDR3 with reference TRBV5-1 and TRBJ2-3 gives the whole variable domain KAGVTQTPRYLIKTRGQQVTLSCSPISGHRSVSWYQQTPGQGLQFLFEYFSETQRNKGNFPGRFSGRQFSNSRSEMNVSTLELGDSALYLCASSLELSAGRPVTDTQYFGPGTRLTVL.

V gene TRBV20-1 combines with J gene TRBJ2-1, with TRBD2 as a possible D gene (6 bases). The length of the CDR3 is 20 residues. The germline V gene encodes CDR1 DFQATT and CDR2 SNEGSKA (reference sequence). The germline V and J ends were trimmed by 2 bases and 0 bases, with 26 bases remaining between them. The CDR3 region is CSARKREGISGAGSYNEQFF. The DNA for the CDR3 is TGCAGTGCTAGAAAAAGAGAGGGTATTAGCGGAGCTGGCTCCTACAATGAGCAGTTCTTC.

This clonotype was found a few times. This chain uses TRBV10-3 with TRBJ2-3; 7 nucleotides match TRBD2. The V gene end was trimmed by 4 bases and the J gene end by 4 bases; junction bases not matched to a gene: 8. Germline lookup yields CDR1 ENHRY and CDR2 SYGVKD. This CDR3 has 15 amino acids. CDR3 in amino acids: CAISGSPGGPDTQYF. In nucleotides, the CDR3 is TGTGCCATCAGTGGGTCCCCGGGGGGACCAGATACGCAGTATTTT.

This clonotype occurred a few times. The chain recombines TRBV24-1 with TRBJ1-2, with D hard to call. The ends were cut back, 6 bases at V and 4 bases at J, with 17 bases in the middle. Germline CDR1 is KGHDR and CDR2 is SFDVKD. The CDR3 contains 15 residues. CDR3 sequence (DNA): TGTGCCACCAGTTCAGGAACCCGCGCCGGCTATGGCTACACCTTC. This gives the protein CATSSGTRAGYGYTF.

This rearrangement joins TRBV4-1 to TRBJ2-3; D tentatively reads TRBD1 or TRBD2 (6 bases each). CDR1 and CDR2 (germline): MGHRA, YSYEKL. V was pared by 7 bases and J by 3 bases, with 20 bases between. The CDR3 consists of 16 residues. CDR3 loop: CASTSEEGEMTDTQYF. For the CDR3, the DNA is TGCGCCAGCACCTCCGAGGAGGGGGAGATGACAGATACGCAGTATTTT.

The chain couples TRBV7-2 to TRBJ2-5; TRBD2 matches at 13 bases. This CDR3 spans 16 amino acids. Germline V lookup: CDR1 SGHTA, CDR2 FQGNSA. Trimming at V came to 1 base and at J to 10 bases, leaving 9 bases not matched to a gene. CDR3 in amino acids: CASSLVGLAGAKIQYF. In DNA, the CDR3 is TGTGCCAGCAGCTTAGTTGGACTAGCGGGGGCGAAGATCCAGTACTTC.